The rows below give T cell receptor beta chains drawn from one sample of a study of chronic HIV infection and antiretroviral therapy. TCRdb passed the 5' RACE reads through MiXCR, listing each CDR3 protein once. Here the sample spans some 38,000 distinct CDR3 sequences, roughly 8% being singletons. Input material: peripheral blood. These receptors were obtained from an adult who had HIV and had not received antiretroviral therapy, or was an uninfected healthy control (not recorded which). The conserved cysteine and the conserved F or W are not part of the CDR3 here. Clone sizes are given selectively: once, few, many, or a class where the clone is expanded.

size,V,CDR3
few,TRBV7-2,ASSLAGQLNEKLF
NA,TRBV28,ASSPGSPSSYNEQF
NA,TRBV28,ASSPPGVDTIY
NA,TRBV7-2,ASSLKVSDDTQY
few,TRBV20-1,SASPEWGYGYT
NA,TRBV3-1,ASSPKRGPKNTEAF
NA,TRBV4-3,ASSQEEGNTIY
NA,TRBV28,ASSLGGAPPDQETQY
many,TRBV29-1,SVDRVAGRKSYGYT
many,TRBV20-1,SADYNEQF
few,TRBV29-1,SVEGLQETQY
medium-sized,TRBV13,ASSFRSYEQY
few,TRBV28,ASTTSPGGLLSYEQY
few,TRBV29-1,SVLVGGREQY
many,TRBV24-1,ATSDPSGGKNYGYT
many,TRBV28,ASSPGGVSSGNTIY
few,TRBV5-1,ASSHSRTGLTDTQY